This T cell receptor beta chain was obtained from a study of T cell changes during pregnancy in multiple sclerosis. This table comes from immunoSEQ multiplex PCR, and its TCRdb copy is limited to in-frame clones, with some not included. In the table there are roughly 38,000 clones, over 75% of which are singletons. Germline V gene lookup returns CDR1 MNHNS and CDR2 SASEGT. The CDR3 contains 18 residues. Deletions cut 4 bases from V and 4 bases from J, with 25 bases between. The rearrangement links TRBV6-1 to TRBJ1-1; TRBD1 is a possible D gene (5 bases). The source is a female donor with multiple sclerosis, enrolled in a pregnancy study. Sequenced here: CD4+ T cells from peripheral blood mononuclear cells, sampled before pregnancy. CDR3 DNA: TGTGCCAGCAGTGGGGGTCAGTTGAGGGGCGGGCGGGGCACTGAAGCTTTCTTT. Protein sequence: CASSGGQLRGGRGTEAFF.